The 22 T cell receptor beta chains below were found in one sample sequenced in a study of T cell clonality in common variable immunodeficiency (dated by TCRdb to about 2015). Receptor libraries were prepared by the immunoSEQ multiplex PCR assay. TCRdb's version of the immuneACCESS table is confined to in-frame rearrangements and falls short of the full clone set. An unresolved V gene accounts for under half of the shortfall where checked; the remainder is of unknown origin. This sample shows under 50,000 clones, and none of them turns up only once. The ten largest account for around 0.7% of the sample. The material sequenced was peripheral blood mononuclear cells. The source is a person aged 18-69 years in good health.

This clone was counted many times. The sequenced part of the CDR3 DNA is TGTGCCAGCAGCCTCACTTTGAACACTGAA. Its protein product is CASSLTLNTE. The entire CDR3 is CASSLTLNTEAFF. The chain combines TRBV12-3 or TRBV12-4 with TRBJ1-1; D not resolved. Read coverage stops 3 residues before the CDR3 terminus; the germline J gene supplies the remainder. The length of the CDR3 is 13 residues. V was trimmed by 6 bases and J by 0 bases, leaving 8 bases between them.

This clone has a count of ten or more. The CDR3 end falls 3 residues outside the read, so it is completed with the germline J gene. The J gene is TRBJ2-7, the V gene TRBV28; D unclear. The CDR3 is made up of 14 amino acids. In germline, CDR1 is MDHEN, CDR2 SYDVKM. V was pared by 5 bases and J by 2 bases, with 13 bases between. The CDR3 bases that were read are TGTGCCAGCAGTCCTTCTCAGGTTCCCTACGAG. This encodes CASSPSQVPYE. In full, the CDR3 is CASSPSQVPYEQYF.

This clone was detected a few times. Sequencing ends 3 residues short of the CDR3 end; the germline J gene provides the rest. The genes are TRBV27 and TRBJ2-7; 7 bases are a match to TRBD1. Germline CDR1 reads MNHEY; CDR2 reads SMNVEV (reference sequence). CDR3 length equals 15 residues. V lost 3 bases to trimming and J lost 4 bases; unmatched junction nucleotides: 9. The sequenced part of the CDR3 DNA is TGTGCCAGCAGTTTCATCGGGCAGGGACAGTACGAG. The encoded protein is CASSFIGQGQYE. The CDR3 in full is CASSFIGQGQYEQYF.

This clone was observed many times. The read is 3 residues too short to cover the CDR3 end, so that end is filled in from the germline J gene. The rearrangement uses TRBV6-2 or TRBV6-3 and TRBJ2-6; weak D call: TRBD1 (6 bases). CDR1 MNHEY and CDR2 SVGEGT come from the germline V gene. V gave up 5 bases and J gave up 0 bases, with 8 bases separating them. CDR3 length: 15 amino acids. The CDR3 DNA, read in part, is TGTGCCAGCAGTGCGGACAGCTCTGGGGCCAACGTC. Translated, it gives CASSADSSGANV. The full CDR3 reads CASSADSSGANVLTF.

The sample holds many counts of this clone. The missing CDR3 end, 3 residues past where the read stops, is filled in from the germline J gene. V is TRBV7-8 and J is TRBJ1-6; 8 bases are a match to TRBD1. CDR3 size: 16 residues. CDR1 and CDR2 from the germline V gene are SGHVS and FQNEAQ. Trimming took 3 bases from V and 8 from J; bases not matched to a gene: 9. CDR3 DNA, as far as it was read: TGTGCCAGCAGCTTTTGGACAGGGAGAGAGGATTCACCC. It codes for CASSFWTGREDSP. The entire CDR3 reads CASSFWTGREDSPLHF.

This clone was seen repeatedly, ten times or more. The read falls 3 residues short of the CDR3 end, and the missing part is taken from the germline J gene. The chain recombines TRBV10-2 with TRBJ2-2; 9 bases align to TRBD2. Germline lookup yields CDR1 WSHSY and CDR2 SAAADI. This CDR3 comprises 14 residues. J lost 7 bases, V lost 3 bases, and 3 bases had no gene match. The CDR3 is CASSEGTSRGELFF. The covered CDR3 bases are TGCGCCAGCAGTGAAGGGACTAGCCGCGGGGAG.

In its sample, this clone was seen many times. The read comes to an end 3 residues before the CDR3 does, leaving the germline J gene to fill in the end. This chain uses TRBV7-3 with TRBJ2-3; 7 nucleotides line up with TRBD2. The V segment lost 5 bases and the J segment 0 bases; nucleotides outside the gene matches: 8. The CDR3 length is 16 residues. In germline, CDR1 is SGHTA, CDR2 FQGTGA. The covered CDR3 bases are TGTGCCAGCAGCCTAGGGGTGCGGGGGAGCACAGATACG. It translates to CASSLGVRGSTDT. In full, the CDR3 reads CASSLGVRGSTDTQYF.

This clone was counted ten times or more. The read stops 3 residues short of the end of the CDR3; the missing end is completed from the germline J gene. The rearrangement links TRBV27 to TRBJ2-7; TRBD2 matches at 8 bases. Germline V gives CDR1 MNHEY, CDR2 SMNVEV (reference sequence). V gave up 5 bases and J gave up 5 bases; unmatched junction bases: 5. This CDR3 is 13 amino acids long. The sequenced part of the CDR3 DNA is TGTGCCAGCAGTCGAACGCGGGAGGACGAG. This codes for CASSRTREDE. The full CDR3 protein reads CASSRTREDEQYF.

This clone occurred many times. The CDR3 end falls 3 residues outside the read, so it is completed with the germline J gene. The genes are TRBV6-1 and TRBJ1-4; D not resolved. Trimming pared 3 bases from V and 8 bases from J, leaving 16 bases between. Germline V gene lookup returns CDR1 MNHNS and CDR2 SASEGT. The CDR3 extends over 15 amino acids. The CDR3 here is CASSDTPGEGEKLFF. CDR3 DNA, as far as it was read: TGTGCCAGCAGTGACACCCCAGGCGAAGGCGAAAAA.

The table lists this clone with many counts. The read stops 3 residues short of the end of the CDR3; the missing end is completed from the germline J gene. The V and J genes are TRBV19 and TRBJ2-2; D is perhaps TRBD1 (6 bases). V was trimmed by 6 bases and J by 2 bases, leaving 13 bases between them. This CDR3 is 15 amino acids long. The germline CDR1 and CDR2 sequences are LNHDA and SQIVND (reference sequence). The chain's CDR3 is CASSRRTANTGELFF. The part of the CDR3 DNA that was read is TGTGCCAGTAGCCGGAGGACAGCAAACACCGGGGAG.

This clone was seen many times. The CDR3 goes on 3 residues after the read ends, and that part is filled in from the germline J gene. V is TRBV12-3 or TRBV12-4 and J is TRBJ2-2, with D possibly TRBD1 on 6 matching bases. With 5 bases removed from V and 0 bases from J, the gap between germline ends came to 13 bases. CDR3 length: 16 amino acids. The part of the CDR3 DNA that was read is TGTGCCAGCAGTAATCCCGGGACAACGAACACCGGGGAG. Translation: CASSNPGTTNTGE. The entire CDR3 protein is CASSNPGTTNTGELFF.

This clone was recorded at least ten times. The read finishes 3 residues shy of the CDR3 end, and the germline J gene is used to complete it. This chain connects TRBV7-9 to TRBJ2-1; 7 nucleotides align to TRBD1. Germline loops: CDR1 SEHNR, CDR2 FQNEAQ (reference sequence). This CDR3 contains 14 residues. The V segment lost 5 bases and the J segment 8 bases; nucleotides outside the gene matches: 9. The CDR3 loop reads CASSRQGLIDEQFF. CDR3 bases read: TGTGCCAGCAGCAGACAGGGCCTAATCGATGAG. The entire variable domain, with the rest obtained from reference TRBV7-9 and TRBJ2-1, is as follows: DTGVSQNPRHKITKRGQNVTFRCDPISEHNRLYWYRQTLGQGPEFLTYFQNEAQLEKSRLLSDRFSAERPKGSFSTLEIQRTEQGDSAMYLCASSRQGLIDEQFFGPGTRLTVL.

The sample holds many counts of this clone. Read coverage stops 3 residues before the CDR3 terminus; the germline J gene supplies the remainder. The rearrangement joins TRBV11-2 to TRBJ2-7; D is uncertain. Germline V gene lookup returns CDR1 SGHAT and CDR2 FQNNGV. Trimming pared 2 bases from V and 4 bases from J, leaving 9 bases between. CDR3 length: 13 amino acids. CDR3 region: CASSLSLTYEQYF. CDR3 bases read: TGTGCCAGCAGCTTATCGCTAACGTACGAG.

This clone was recorded at least ten times. With the read ending 3 residues before the CDR3 end, the germline J gene is used to fill in that end. The gene calls are TRBV4-1 and TRBJ2-7; D is unresolved. The CDR3 is 12 amino acids. The germline V gene encodes CDR1 MGHRA and CDR2 YSYEKL. The V end was cut by 1 base, the J end by 6 bases, with 7 bases between. CDR3 amino acids: CASSQVLSEQYF. The sequenced part of the CDR3 DNA is TGCGCCAGCAGCCAAGTCCTTTCCGAG.

In its sample, this clone was seen many times. The DNA ends 3 residues before the CDR3 does, and the rest of the CDR3 is filled in from the germline J gene. This chain links TRBV18 with TRBJ1-2; 7 bases fit TRBD1. The junction had 2 bases not matched to a gene; V was cut back by 0 bases and J by 7 bases. This CDR3 contains 13 residues. Germline V gives CDR1 KGHSH, CDR2 LQKENI. Here the CDR3 reads CASSPPYRGGYTF. Partial CDR3 DNA: TGTGCCAGCTCACCACCATACAGGGGTGGC.

Details on this clone: Read coverage stops 3 residues before the CDR3 terminus; the germline J gene supplies the remainder. The chain links TRBV4-2 to TRBJ2-7; TRBD2 might be the D (5 bases). V was clipped by 1 base and J by 6 bases, with 16 bases between them. Germline lookup yields CDR1 LGHNA and CDR2 YNFKEQ. This CDR3 contains 15 residues. CDR3 bases read: TGTGCCAGCAGCCAAGGTCGGGCGGCCGCGGGCGAG. It specifies CASSQGRAAAGE. In full, the CDR3 is CASSQGRAAAGEQYF.

This clone was counted at least ten times. The CDR3 end lies 3 residues beyond the end of the read and is filled in from the germline J gene. This chain links TRBV18 with TRBJ2-1; TRBD2 matches 10 bases. The CDR3 has 15 residues. Germline V gene lookup returns CDR1 KGHSH and CDR2 LQKENI. Unmatched junction bases numbered 8, after V lost 4 bases and J lost 8 bases. The CDR3 DNA, read in part, is TGTGCCAGCTCACGCTCTAGCGGGAGTAACCATGAG. As protein: CASSRSSGSNHE. The complete CDR3 sequence is CASSRSSGSNHEQFF.

This clone was observed at least ten times. Read data end 3 residues before the CDR3 end; the end is taken from the germline J gene. The genes are TRBV20-1 and TRBJ2-3; TRBD2 agrees at 10 bases. Germline V gene lookup returns CDR1 DFQATT and CDR2 SNEGSKA (reference sequence). The ends lost 5 bases at V and 1 base at J; junction bases unmatched: 6. The CDR3 runs 15 residues. Partial CDR3 DNA: TGCAGTGCTGGTCACGGGACTAGCGGCACAGATACG. Protein: CSAGHGTSGTDT. The whole CDR3 protein is CSAGHGTSGTDTQYF.

Comment on this clone: The CDR3 goes on 3 residues after the read ends, and that part is filled in from the germline J gene. The chain couples TRBV25-1 to TRBJ1-1, with 9 bases lining up with TRBD1. The CDR3 length is 14 residues. The germline V gene has CDR1 MGHDK and CDR2 SYGVNS. Losses at the gene ends were 6 bases for V and 3 bases for J; bases not matched to a gene: 5. The CDR3 protein is CASRGQGGDTEAFF. The CDR3 bases that were read are TGTGCCAGCAGGGGACAGGGTGGGGACACTGAA. Filled out from reference TRBV25-1 and TRBJ1-1, the complete variable domain reads EADIYQTPRYLVIGTGKKITLECSQTMGHDKMYWYQQDPGMELHLIHYSYGVNSTEKGDLSSESTVSRIRTEHFPLTLESARPSHTSQYLCASRGQGGDTEAFFGQGTRLTVV.

This clone was seen at least ten times. The sequence runs out 3 residues before the end of the CDR3; the remainder is reconstructed from the germline J gene. This chain connects TRBV29-1 to TRBJ1-5; D unclear. V lost 6 bases to trimming and J lost 0 bases, with 9 bases between them. CDR1 is SQVTM, CDR2 ANQGSEA, per germline. There are 13 residues in the CDR3. The CDR3 region is CSVVGGSNQPQHF. The part of the CDR3 DNA that was read is TGCAGCGTCGTCGGCGGTAGCAATCAGCCC.

Notes on this clone: The read terminates 3 residues ahead of where the CDR3 ends, so the germline J gene completes it. The rearrangement uses TRBV20-1 and TRBJ2-1; TRBD2 agrees at 16 bases. CDR1 is DFQATT and CDR2 is SNEGSKA in the germline V gene (reference sequence). The CDR3 is made up of 16 amino acids. After removal of 6 bases from V and 6 bases from J, the junction contained 8 bases not matched to a gene. The CDR3 loop reads CSARRGTSGRGNEQFF. The CDR3 bases that were read are TGCAGTGCAAGAAGAGGGACTAGCGGGAGGGGCAATGAG.

The sample holds many counts of this clone. The read falls 3 residues short of the CDR3 end, and the missing part is taken from the germline J gene. This rearrangement joins TRBV24-1 to TRBJ1-3; D unresolved. CDR3 length: 15 amino acids. In germline, CDR1 is KGHDR, CDR2 SFDVKD. Trimming cost V 4 bases and J 1 base, with 10 bases left between them. CDR3 residues: CATSDSQVSGNTIYF. CDR3 DNA, as far as it was read: TGTGCCACCAGTGACTCTCAGGTGTCTGGAAACACC.